The clone carrying this T cell receptor (beta chain) was detected only once. Source study methods: Amplifying reference gene primers gave estimates of nucleated cell counts. The method was immunoSEQ multiplex PCR; TCRdb's version includes in-frame clones alone and lacks a portion of them. V and J calls and clone size are copied from that table; D and trimming were computed from the DNA. The sample contains around 390,000 clones, just under 90% of which appear only once. The data originate from a study of blood T cell repertoires in COVID-19. On the study more broadly: In each case, the material was cDNA or gDNA derived from T cells, B-cell-depleted T cells, or PBMCs.

All recovered Cohort 3 donors got two negative PCRs, got clearance, or saw symptom resolution. This CDR3 has 18 amino acids. Trimming left V 1 base short and J 0 bases short, with 15 bases between. The germline V gene has CDR1 PRHDT and CDR2 FYEKMQ (reference sequence). V is TRBV13 and J is TRBJ2-2, with D possibly being TRBD1 (5 bases). Material: PBMCs or T cells enriched from blood (not recorded which). This receptor was obtained from a woman aged 50 to 60 who had recovered from COVID-19. The CDR3 nucleotides read TGTGCCAGCAGCTTAGTGCTTGTTGGGGCCCCGAACACCGGGGAGCTGTTTTTT. Its protein is CASSLVLVGAPNTGELFF.